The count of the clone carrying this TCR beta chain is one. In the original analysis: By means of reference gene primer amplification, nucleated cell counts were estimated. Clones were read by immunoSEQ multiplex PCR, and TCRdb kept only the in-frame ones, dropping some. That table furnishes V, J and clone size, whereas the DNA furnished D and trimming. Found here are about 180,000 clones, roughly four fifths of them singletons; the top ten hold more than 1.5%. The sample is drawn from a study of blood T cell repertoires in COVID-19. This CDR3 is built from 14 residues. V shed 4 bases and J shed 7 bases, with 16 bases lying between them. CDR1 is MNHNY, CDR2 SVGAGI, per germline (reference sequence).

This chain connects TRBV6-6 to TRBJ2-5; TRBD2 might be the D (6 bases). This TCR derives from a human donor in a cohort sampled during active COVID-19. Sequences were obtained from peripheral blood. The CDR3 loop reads CASSSPGGEGTQYF. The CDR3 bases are TGTGCCAGCAGTTCCCCCGGGGGAGAGGGGACCCAGTACTTC.